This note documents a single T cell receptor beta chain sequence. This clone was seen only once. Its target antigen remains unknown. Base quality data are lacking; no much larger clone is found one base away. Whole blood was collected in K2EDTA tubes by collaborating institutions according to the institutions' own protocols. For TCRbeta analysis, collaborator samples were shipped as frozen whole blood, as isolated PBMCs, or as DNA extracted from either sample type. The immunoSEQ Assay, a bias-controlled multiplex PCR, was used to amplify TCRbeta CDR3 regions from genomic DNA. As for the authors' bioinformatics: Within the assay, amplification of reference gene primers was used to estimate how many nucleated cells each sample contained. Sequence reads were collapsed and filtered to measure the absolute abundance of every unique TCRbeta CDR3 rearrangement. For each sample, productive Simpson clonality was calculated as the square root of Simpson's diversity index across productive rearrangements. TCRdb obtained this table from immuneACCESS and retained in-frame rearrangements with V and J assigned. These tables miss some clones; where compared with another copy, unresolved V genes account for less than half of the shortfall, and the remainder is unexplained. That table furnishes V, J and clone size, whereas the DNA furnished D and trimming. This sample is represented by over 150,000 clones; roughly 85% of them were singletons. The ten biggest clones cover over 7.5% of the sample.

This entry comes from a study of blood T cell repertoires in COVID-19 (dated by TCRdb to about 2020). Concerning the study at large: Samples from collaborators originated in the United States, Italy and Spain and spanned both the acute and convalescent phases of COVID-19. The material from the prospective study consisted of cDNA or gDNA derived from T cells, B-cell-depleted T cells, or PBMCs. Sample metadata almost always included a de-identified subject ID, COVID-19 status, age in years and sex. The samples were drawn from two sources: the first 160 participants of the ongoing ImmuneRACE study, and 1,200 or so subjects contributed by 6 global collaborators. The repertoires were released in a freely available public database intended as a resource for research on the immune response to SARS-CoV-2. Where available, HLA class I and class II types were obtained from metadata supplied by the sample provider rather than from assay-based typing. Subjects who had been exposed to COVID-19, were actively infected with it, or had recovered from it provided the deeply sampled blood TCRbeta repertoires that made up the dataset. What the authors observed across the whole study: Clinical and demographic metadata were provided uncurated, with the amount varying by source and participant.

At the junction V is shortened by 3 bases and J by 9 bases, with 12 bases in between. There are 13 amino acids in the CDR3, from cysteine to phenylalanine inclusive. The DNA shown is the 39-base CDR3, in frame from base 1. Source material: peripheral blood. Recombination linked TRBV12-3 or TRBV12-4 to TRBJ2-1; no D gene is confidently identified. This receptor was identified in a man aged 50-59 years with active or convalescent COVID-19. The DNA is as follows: TGTGCCAGCAGTTTCTTACGGAGTGGTGAGCAGTTCTTC. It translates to CASSFLRSGEQFF.